These T cell receptor beta chains were read from a single sample in a study of CD8+CD57+ T cells in acquired aplastic anemia. TCRdb analysed the reads with MiXCR anew, one entry per CDR3 protein. This sample carries 210,000 or so distinct CDR3 sequences, 40% to 60% of them seen once, and the ten largest clones take just under 20%. The sequenced sample was sorted CD4+, CD8+, or CD8+CD57+ T cells (not recorded which) from PBMCs. These receptors all come from a human donor with aplastic anemia. Each CDR3 is given with its conserved first and last residue. The order of the fields is D gene, V gene, J gene, CDR3 protein. The D gene is left open where the match is weak.

NA	TRBV14	TRBJ2-1	CASSHTQFF
TRBD2	TRBV11-2	TRBJ2-3	CASSFISGGQDTQYF
TRBD1	TRBV6-5	TRBJ2-3	CASRSQGTGSTDTQYF
NA	TRBV7-2	TRBJ1-5	CASSLGRGNNQPQHF
NA	TRBV20-1	TRBJ1-2	CSARMFQRLYGYTF
NA	TRBV5-5	TRBJ1-2	CASSPGIGIYGCTF
NA	TRBV12-3/TRBV12-4	TRBJ2-5	CASSFGPGGETQYF
TRBD1	TRBV10-3	TRBJ1-2	CAISDRPSGQGGGYTF
NA	TRBV6-2/TRBV6-3	TRBJ1-3	CASSYGGGSGNTIYF
TRBD2	TRBV9	TRBJ2-7	CASSHSGGVGEQYF
NA	TRBV19	TRBJ1-4	CASKDSRFNEKLFF
NA	TRBV24-1	TRBJ2-1	CASRAKVSSNEQFF
TRBD1	TRBV25-1	TRBJ1-6	CASSDRGQGLGPLHF
NA	TRBV5-6	TRBJ2-5	CASSLEGEKEETQYF
NA	TRBV19	TRBJ1-4	CASSIDRGATNEKLFF
TRBD1	TRBV6-6	TRBJ1-4	CASSYSKGGTGVEKLFF
NA	TRBV7-9	TRBJ1-1	CATQRWAEDTEAFF
NA	TRBV15	TRBJ2-1	CATSGGPRNEQFF
NA	TRBV2	TRBJ2-1	CATSLVYEQFF
NA	TRBV9	TRBJ2-1	CASSVRGDSFNEQFF
NA	TRBV9	TRBJ2-7	CASTPSPYGEQYF
TRBD1	TRBV12-3/TRBV12-4	TRBJ2-4	CASSLGQGIGKNIQYF
TRBD1	TRBV2	TRBJ1-5	CASSEGGRTGMEVRPQHF
TRBD1	TRBV2	TRBJ2-3	CASRLWGQGSTDTQYF
TRBD2	TRBV5-1	TRBJ2-3	CASSLGARGGTDTQYF
TRBD2	TRBV10-3	TRBJ2-7	CAGKTSGGEEQYF
NA	TRBV6-1	TRBJ2-7	CASSERPDTYEQYF
NA	TRBV2	TRBJ1-1	CASSEEENTEAFF
TRBD1	TRBV19	TRBJ1-1	CASSSGTGVTEAFF
NA	TRBV20-1	TRBJ2-5	CSATGLETQYF
NA	TRBV12-3/TRBV12-4	TRBJ2-3	CTSNLAGVSGTDTQYF
NA	TRBV24-1	TRBJ1-1	CATSDPGIGTEAFF
TRBD1	TRBV24-1	TRBJ2-1	CATSNGQGAKHEQFF